The clone carrying this T cell receptor beta chain was recorded many times. Its antigen is not known. Per the germline V gene, CDR1 is KGHSH and CDR2 is LQKENI. CDR3 size: 13 residues. V was shortened by 8 bases and J by 2 bases, with 12 bases between the two germline ends. RNA transcripts gave rise to amplified TCR beta CDR3 regions. First-round RT-PCR of the TCR CDR3 relied on the HTBI primer set. TCRdb ran MiXCR on the multiplex PCR reads and lists one entry per CDR3 protein. This sample has 350,000 or so distinct CDR3 sequences; 15% to 20% occur once, and the top ten carry roughly 49%. The sample originates from a study of T cells in Graves' hyperthyroidism and ophthalmopathy. Stable Graves' hyperthyroidism denoted no ophthalmopathy progression over 18 months. Study-wide points: Most clonotypes expanded in the thyroid (above 0.001) were also present in blood.

The sample consisted of blood. The gene calls are TRBV18 and TRBJ2-5; D may be TRBD1 (6 bases). This TCR was recovered from a woman between 45 and 65 years old with Graves' hyperthyroidism. Here the CDR3 reads CASRGTSQETQYF. Here the CDR3 DNA reads TGTGCCAGCCGAGGGACATCTCAAGAGACCCAGTACTTC.